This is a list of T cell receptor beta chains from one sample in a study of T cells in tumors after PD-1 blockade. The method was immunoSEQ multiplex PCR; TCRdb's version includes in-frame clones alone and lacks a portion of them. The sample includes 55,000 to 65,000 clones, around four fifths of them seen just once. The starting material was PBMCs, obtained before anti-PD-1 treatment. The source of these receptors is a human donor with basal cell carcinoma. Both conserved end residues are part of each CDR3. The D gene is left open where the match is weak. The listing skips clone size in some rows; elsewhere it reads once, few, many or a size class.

CDR3aa: CASSLTWDSPLHF; CDR3nt: TGTGCCAGCAGCTTGACGTGGGATTCACCCCTCCACTTT; v_gene: TRBV6-5; d_gene: .; abundance: .; j_gene: TRBJ1-6
CDR3aa: CASSLGSGPGNEQYF; CDR3nt: TGTGCCAGCAGCTTGGGATCGGGACCCGGAAACGAGCAGTACTTC; v_gene: TRBV5-4; d_gene: .; abundance: .; j_gene: TRBJ2-7
CDR3aa: CASSAGQGYSPLHF; CDR3nt: TGTGCCAGCAGCGCTGGACAGGGATACTCACCCCTCCACTTT; v_gene: TRBV9; d_gene: TRBD1; abundance: .; j_gene: TRBJ1-6
CDR3aa: CASSSDRGWDTEAFF; CDR3nt: TGTGCCAGCAGCTCCGACAGGGGGTGGGACACTGAAGCTTTCTTT; v_gene: TRBV3-1/TRBV3-2; d_gene: TRBD1; abundance: few; j_gene: TRBJ1-1
CDR3aa: CASSAGTSGANIQYF; CDR3nt: TGTGCCAGCAGCGCCGGGACTAGCGGGGCGAACATTCAGTACTTC; v_gene: TRBV5-8; d_gene: TRBD2; abundance: .; j_gene: TRBJ2-4
CDR3aa: CASSIRGYNEQFF; CDR3nt: TGCGCCAGCAGCATCCGTGGATACAATGAGCAGTTCTTC; v_gene: TRBV5-1; d_gene: .; abundance: .; j_gene: TRBJ2-1
CDR3aa: CASSAGFDEQFF; CDR3nt: TGTGCCAGCTCCGCCGGATTCGATGAGCAGTTCTTC; v_gene: TRBV18; d_gene: .; abundance: .; j_gene: TRBJ2-1
CDR3aa: CASSPGTGGFAEAFF; CDR3nt: TGCGCCAGCAGCCCCGGGACAGGGGGTTTCGCTGAAGCTTTCTTT; v_gene: TRBV4-1; d_gene: TRBD1; abundance: .; j_gene: TRBJ1-1
CDR3aa: CASSYSSRVGGETQYF; CDR3nt: TGTGCCAGCAGTTACTCGAGCAGGGTAGGAGGAGAGACCCAGTACTTC; v_gene: TRBV6-6; d_gene: .; abundance: .; j_gene: TRBJ2-5
CDR3aa: CASSPAGPIETQYF; CDR3nt: TGTGCCAGTAGCCCGGCCGGCCCTATTGAGACCCAGTACTTC; v_gene: TRBV19; d_gene: .; abundance: .; j_gene: TRBJ2-5
CDR3aa: CASSDLAGGPNEQFF; CDR3nt: TGTGCCAGCAGTGACCTAGCGGGGGGACCAAATGAGCAGTTCTTC; v_gene: TRBV6-4; d_gene: TRBD2; abundance: medium-sized; j_gene: TRBJ2-1
CDR3aa: CASSHRGASEAFF; CDR3nt: TGCGCCAGCAGCCACCGGGGGGCCTCTGAAGCTTTCTTT; v_gene: TRBV5-1; d_gene: .; abundance: .; j_gene: TRBJ1-1
CDR3aa: CASSGHDNQPQHF; CDR3nt: TGTGCCAGCAGTGGACACGATAATCAGCCCCAGCATTTT; v_gene: TRBV2; d_gene: .; abundance: few; j_gene: TRBJ1-5
CDR3aa: CASSPPSGETQYF; CDR3nt: TGTGCCAGCTCACCACCTTCCGGGGAGACCCAGTACTTC; v_gene: TRBV18; d_gene: .; abundance: .; j_gene: TRBJ2-5
CDR3aa: CASSRINTEAFF; CDR3nt: TGTGCCAGCAGTCGTATAAACACTGAAGCTTTCTTT; v_gene: TRBV6-5; d_gene: .; abundance: .; j_gene: TRBJ1-1
CDR3aa: CASSPGSNTQYF; CDR3nt: TGTGCCAGCAGCCCAGGGTCGAATACGCAGTATTTT; v_gene: TRBV6-5; d_gene: .; abundance: .; j_gene: TRBJ2-3
CDR3aa: CASSFEGGNTIYF; CDR3nt: TGTGCCAGCAGTTTTGAAGGGGGCAACACCATATATTTT; v_gene: TRBV12-3/TRBV12-4; d_gene: TRBD1; abundance: medium-sized; j_gene: TRBJ1-3
CDR3aa: CAREDRSSYNEQFF; CDR3nt: TGTGCCAGAGAAGACAGAAGCTCCTACAACGAGCAGTTCTTC; v_gene: TRBV19; d_gene: .; abundance: .; j_gene: TRBJ2-1
CDR3aa: CASSPKETQYF; CDR3nt: TGTGCCAGCTCCCCAAAAGAGACCCAGTACTTC; v_gene: TRBV18; d_gene: .; abundance: .; j_gene: TRBJ2-5
CDR3aa: CASTGETSAGTQYF; CDR3nt: TGTGCCAGTACAGGGGAGACCTCCGCAGGGACCCAGTACTTC; v_gene: TRBV7-8; d_gene: TRBD1; abundance: .; j_gene: TRBJ2-5
CDR3aa: CATSRGSENEKLFF; CDR3nt: TGTGCCACCAGCAGAGGGTCAGAAAATGAAAAACTGTTTTTT; v_gene: TRBV15; d_gene: .; abundance: few; j_gene: TRBJ1-4
CDR3aa: CASSLPWPDADGYTF; CDR3nt: TGTGCCAGCAGCCTACCCTGGCCCGATGCCGATGGCTACACCTTC; v_gene: TRBV7-8; d_gene: .; abundance: .; j_gene: TRBJ1-2
CDR3aa: CASSVASSYNEQFF; CDR3nt: TGTGCCAGCAGCGTAGCTTCTTCCTACAATGAGCAGTTCTTC; v_gene: TRBV9; d_gene: .; abundance: .; j_gene: TRBJ2-1
CDR3aa: CSVETGVHNEQFF; CDR3nt: TGCAGCGTTGAAACGGGGGTTCACAATGAGCAGTTCTTC; v_gene: TRBV29-1; d_gene: .; abundance: .; j_gene: TRBJ2-1
CDR3aa: CASSLEGTGLGNTIYF; CDR3nt: TGCGCCAGCAGCTTGGAGGGAACAGGACTTGGAAACACCATATATTTT; v_gene: TRBV5-1; d_gene: .; abundance: .; j_gene: TRBJ1-3
CDR3aa: CATSRTDLRDEQFF; CDR3nt: TGTGCCACCAGCAGAACGGACTTACGGGATGAGCAGTTCTTC; v_gene: TRBV15; d_gene: .; abundance: .; j_gene: TRBJ2-1
CDR3aa: CASSPQPTGIGTDTQYF; CDR3nt: TGTGCCAGCAGCCCCCAACCGACAGGGATTGGCACAGATACGCAGTATTTT; v_gene: TRBV3-1/TRBV3-2; d_gene: TRBD1; abundance: few; j_gene: TRBJ2-3
CDR3aa: CASSEGIQGAYEQYF; CDR3nt: TGTGCCAGCAGTGAAGGTATACAGGGTGCCTACGAGCAGTACTTC; v_gene: TRBV6-1; d_gene: .; abundance: .; j_gene: TRBJ2-7